This TCR beta chain originates from a study of shared clonotypes between healthy human individuals. A word on this clone: The target antigen is unknown.

Naive-designated CD8 cells lacked CD45RO, were positively enriched for CCR7, and omitted terminally differentiated effector memory CD45RA+ cells. Every contributor of samples was a Caucasian grown-up residing in Nashville, Tennessee. TCRdb's table, derived via immunoSEQ multiplex PCR, lists solely in-frame clones and lacks some. The data show about 2.1 million clones, roughly 93% seen once. This CDR3 contains 18 residues. Germline V gene sequence: CDR1 MNHEY, CDR2 SMNVEV (reference sequence). V was cut by 2 bases and J by 5 bases, with 22 bases left in between. Study-wide findings and caveats: Even with large depth, rarefaction showed that sorted-subset sequencing was incomplete. Clonotypes that were shared across several donors made up around 5% of naive CD4 clonotypes. Naive subsets typically showed greater estimated richness than memory subsets.

The V call is TRBV27, the J call TRBJ1-5; D perhaps matches TRBD1 (5 bases). Sequenced material: naive CD8+ T cells from PBMCs. This receptor was obtained from a man aged 18 to 29 in good health. Some clones in this sample may be carry-over from other donors' samples. The CDR3 loop is CASSLVPPGLQPHQPQHF. CDR3 DNA: TGTGCCAGCAGTTTAGTCCCTCCGGGACTCCAGCCTCATCAGCCCCAGCATTTT.